This TCR beta chain is from a study of shared clonotypes between healthy human individuals. Comments on this clone: At the DNA level, this CDR3 is encoded by other sequences in the same sample as well.

Sequenced by immunoSEQ multiplex PCR; TCRdb stores in-frame clones only, minus some. The top ten clones hold about 1.5% of a sample with 980,000 or so clones, more than 75% of them seen once. This CDR3 spans 14 amino acids. Trimming shortened V by 6 bases and J by 0 bases, and 11 bases separated the two germline ends. CDR1 SNHLY and CDR2 FYNNEI come from the germline V gene. The sequenced sample consisted of memory CD4+ T cells sorted from blood. Indicated subset: CD45RA-negative fraction. The TCR sequence derives from a young man in good health. The rearrangement uses TRBV2 and TRBJ2-5, with D hard to call. The CDR3 nucleotides read TGTGCCAGCAGCGCGTCAGGATACCAAGAGACCCAGTACTTC. Translating it yields CASSASGYQETQYF.